Listed here are 7 T cell receptor beta chains from one sample, sequenced in a study of cytomegalovirus exposure and HLA in healthy donors (dated by TCRdb to the late 2010s). The library was produced with the immunoSEQ multiplex PCR assay. A mixture of 60 forward primers for TCR Vbeta segments and 13 reverse primers for TCR Jbeta segments was used in the multiplex PCR. This immuneACCESS table, as held by TCRdb, lists in-frame sequences with V and J called but not all clones. Of the missing ones, under half trace to an unresolved V gene in checked studies; the others have no known cause. The sample table records around 36,000 clones; approximately 90% of these occur just once. The ten largest make up about an eighth of the sample. Sequences were obtained from PBMCs. The receptors come from a woman aged 40 to 50 in good health and CMV-seropositive.

V is TRBV9 and J is TRBJ1-2; 10 bases map to TRBD1. CDR3 size: 14 residues. Unmatched junction bases numbered 4, after V lost 4 bases and J lost 4 bases. The germline gives CDR1 SGDLS, CDR2 YYNGEE. DNA for the CDR3: TGTGCCAGCAGCCCCGGACAGGGGGGCTATGGCTACACCTTC. This sequence encodes CASSPGQGGYGYTF.

This clone was picked up one time. The chain couples TRBV6-5 to TRBJ1-5; D is unclear. The CDR3 length is 15 residues. V lost 5 bases and J 0 bases, leaving 11 bases between the germline ends. Germline lookup yields CDR1 MNHEY and CDR2 SVGAGI. CDR3 residues: CASSPKTGSNQPQHF. In DNA, the CDR3 is TGTGCCAGCAGTCCCAAAACCGGTAGCAATCAGCCCCAGCATTTT.

About this clone: The sample has other DNA sequences that encode this CDR3 too. The chain links TRBV19 to TRBJ1-6; no firm D call. V was clipped by 4 bases and J by 3 bases, with 7 bases between them. Germline CDR1 and CDR2: LNHDA and SQIVND (reference sequence). The CDR3 is made up of 14 amino acids. The CDR3 nucleotides read TGTGCCAGTAGTAGGGCCGGCTATAATTCACCCCTCCACTTT. Its protein is CASSRAGYNSPLHF.

In DNA, the CDR3 is TGTGCCAGCAGCTTGGATCCCTACCTCGTACGGAACACTGAAGCTTTCTTT. It codes for CASSLDPYLVRNTEAFF. The chain employs TRBV5-4 and TRBJ1-1; D uncertain. This CDR3 is built from 17 residues. Germline values: CDR1 SGHNT, CDR2 YYREEE (reference sequence). Trimming left V 0 bases short and J 1 base short, with 16 bases between.

J is TRBJ2-7 and V is TRBV21-1; TRBD1, as called in the table, went unchecked against the DNA. TRBV21-1 is given as a pseudogene. The CDR3 has 11 amino acids. The CDR3 here is CASSKRTGRRF. CDR3 DNA: TGTGCCAGCAGCAAACGGACAGGGAGAAGATTC.

The chain couples TRBV7-8 to TRBJ1-1; no firm D call. V lost 5 bases to trimming and J lost 1 base, with 14 bases between them. CDR1 is SGHVS and CDR2 is FQNEAQ in the germline V gene. This CDR3 is 15 amino acids long. The CDR3 bases are TGTGCCAGCAGCCCCCCACGGTTTTCGAACACTGAAGCTTTCTTT. It codes for CASSPPRFSNTEAFF.

The chain employs TRBV7-3 and TRBJ1-5, with D uncertain. CDR3 length equals 13 residues. V was shortened by 4 bases and J by 7 bases, with 11 bases between the two germline ends. Germline assignment: CDR1 SGHTA and CDR2 FQGTGA. CDR3 sequence: CASSSGVGQPQHF. The CDR3 DNA reads as TGTGCCAGCAGCTCCGGGGTCGGCCAGCCCCAGCATTTT.